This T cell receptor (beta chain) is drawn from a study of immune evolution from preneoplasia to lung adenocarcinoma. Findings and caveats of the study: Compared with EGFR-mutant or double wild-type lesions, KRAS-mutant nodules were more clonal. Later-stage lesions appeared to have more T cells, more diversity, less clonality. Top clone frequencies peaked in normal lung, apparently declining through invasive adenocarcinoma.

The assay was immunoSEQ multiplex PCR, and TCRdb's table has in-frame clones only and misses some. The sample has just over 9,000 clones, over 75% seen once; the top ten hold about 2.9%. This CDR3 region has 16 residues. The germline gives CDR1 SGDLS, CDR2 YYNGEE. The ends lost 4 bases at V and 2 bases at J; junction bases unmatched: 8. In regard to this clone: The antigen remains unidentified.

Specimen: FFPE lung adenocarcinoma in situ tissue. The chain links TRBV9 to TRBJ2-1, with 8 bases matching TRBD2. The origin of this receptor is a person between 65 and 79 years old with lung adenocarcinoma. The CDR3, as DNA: TGTGCCAGCAGCTCAGATAGCGGGGACACCTACAATGAGCAGTTCTTC. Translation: CASSSDSGDTYNEQFF. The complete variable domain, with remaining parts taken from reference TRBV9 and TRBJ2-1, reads DSGVTQTPKHLITATGQRVTLRCSPRSGDLSVYWYQQSLDQGLQFLIQYYNGEERAKGNILERFSAQQFPDLHSELNLSSLELGDSALYFCASSSDSGDTYNEQFFGPGTRLTVL.